This passage covers 9 T cell receptor beta chains from one sample sequenced in a study of blood T cell repertoires in COVID-19. TCRdb keeps only in-frame clones here, not all; method: immunoSEQ multiplex PCR. The sample holds about 200,000 clones, roughly nine tenths seen once. The sample consisted of PBMCs or T cells enriched from blood (not recorded which). The source of these receptors is a woman between 18 and 29 years old who had recovered from COVID-19.

V gene TRBV24-1 combines with J gene TRBJ2-3, with a possible D match to TRBD1 (5 bases). CDR3 length: 15 residues. The germline CDR1 and CDR2 sequences are KGHDR and SFDVKD. Trimming took 7 bases from V and 1 from J, leaving 14 bases between them. The CDR3 DNA follows: TGTGCCACCAGCCCAGGGAAGTTTGGCACAGATACGCAGTATTTT. Encoded protein: CATSPGKFGTDTQYF.

This chain links TRBV24-1 with TRBJ1-3, with TRBD1 as a possible D gene (6 bases). CDR1 is KGHDR and CDR2 is SFDVKD in the germline V gene. CDR3 size: 16 residues. The V gene lost 3 bases and the J gene lost 0 bases, with 11 bases spanning the gap. DNA for the CDR3: TGTGCCACCAGTGATGCCCAAGGGGGCTCTGGAAACACCATATATTTT. Translating gives CATSDAQGGSGNTIYF.

This chain connects TRBV6-5 to TRBJ1-1; the D gene is possibly TRBD1 (5 bases). CDR1 and CDR2 (germline): MNHEY, SVGAGI. Trimming took 11 bases from V and 0 from J, leaving 13 bases between them. The CDR3 is 13 residues long. The CDR3 loop is CAVRQTLNTEAFF. As DNA, the CDR3 is TGTGCCGTTAGACAGACGCTGAACACTGAAGCTTTCTTT.

The V gene is TRBV6-5, the J gene TRBJ1-5, with a possible D match to TRBD1 (5 bases). Germline assignment: CDR1 MNHEY and CDR2 SVGAGI. Trimming took 0 bases from V and 4 from J, leaving 10 bases between them. This CDR3 spans 15 amino acids. The DNA for the CDR3 is TGTGCCAGCAGTTACTCGGCAGGGACTAATCAGCCCCAGCATTTT. Translating gives CASSYSAGTNQPQHF.

The gene calls are TRBV5-1 and TRBJ2-1; TRBD1 matches at 8 bases. CDR3 length: 14 amino acids. V lost 4 bases, J lost 5 bases, and 5 bases stayed unmatched. Germline V gene sequence: CDR1 SGHRS, CDR2 YFSETQ. DNA of the CDR3: TGCGCCAGCAGCCTCCGGGACAGGAACAATGAGCAGTTCTTC. It is translated as CASSLRDRNNEQFF.

The count of this clone is one. The rearrangement joins TRBV19 to TRBJ2-3; 10 positions match TRBD1. Losses at the gene ends were 6 bases for V and 0 bases for J; bases not matched to a gene: 0. Germline CDR1 LNHDA, CDR2 SQIVND (reference sequence). This CDR3 is 14 amino acids long. This chain's CDR3 is CASRDRGSTDTQYF. The CDR3 DNA sequence: TGTGCCAGTAGGGACAGGGGGAGCACAGATACGCAGTATTTT.

This clone was observed once. The J gene is TRBJ2-7, the V gene TRBV24-1, with 9 bases fitting TRBD1. Germline CDR1 is KGHDR and CDR2 is SFDVKD. The V and J ends lost 4 bases and 2 bases, in that order; junction bases with no gene match: 5. The CDR3 covers 15 residues. The CDR3 DNA sequence: TGTGCCACCAGTGAGGGGACAGGGCCCACCTACGAGCAGTACTTC. Protein product: CATSEGTGPTYEQYF.

The chain uses TRBV11-3 and TRBJ2-7; D is perhaps TRBD1 (6 bases). Germline CDR1 is SGHNT and CDR2 is YENEEA. Trimming removed 1 base at V and 6 bases at J, with 13 bases between. This CDR3 region has 14 residues. The CDR3 is CASSLGTGIPEQYF. In DNA, the CDR3 is TGTGCCAGCAGCTTAGGAACAGGGATTCCCGAGCAGTACTTC.

This sequence joins TRBV10-3 and TRBJ1-2; no reliable D call. The CDR3 runs 11 residues. Germline-derived CDR1 and CDR2 are ENHRY and SYGVKD. The V end lost 0 bases, the J end lost 8 bases, and 4 bases lay between the germline ends. Here the CDR3 DNA reads TGTGCCATCAGTGAGTCCTTAGGCTACACCTTC. Its protein product is CAISESLGYTF.